One TCR beta chain is described in this entry. Its antigen is unidentified. Then a second PCR, running roughly 6 to 11 cycles, was carried out with a sample-barcoded 5' primer and a J-beta primer mix. Researchers report that a template-switch adaptor with 12 random nucleotides tagged each cDNA molecule. TCRdb re-called the 5' RACE reads through MiXCR, storing one row per CDR3 protein. The data contain hundreds of thousands of distinct CDR3 sequences, more than 35% of them singletons. These data originate in a study of blood T cells in healthy people across ages. The CDR3 loop spans 15 amino acids. V was pared by 3 bases and J by 2 bases, with 17 bases between. In germline, CDR1 is DFQATT, CDR2 SNEGSKA (reference sequence). General observations from the study: When set beside aged donors, long-lived donors presented more naive CD4+ cells and higher diversity.

Per-sample yields of isolated PBMCs were at least 6.5 million. Input material: blood. The V and J genes are TRBV20-1 and TRBJ2-7; no firm D call. This clonotype originated in an elderly man in good health. This CDR3 is CSASIPGPPAYEQYF. The CDR3 DNA reads as TGCAGTGCTAGTATCCCTGGGCCGCCGGCCTACGAGCAGTACTTC.